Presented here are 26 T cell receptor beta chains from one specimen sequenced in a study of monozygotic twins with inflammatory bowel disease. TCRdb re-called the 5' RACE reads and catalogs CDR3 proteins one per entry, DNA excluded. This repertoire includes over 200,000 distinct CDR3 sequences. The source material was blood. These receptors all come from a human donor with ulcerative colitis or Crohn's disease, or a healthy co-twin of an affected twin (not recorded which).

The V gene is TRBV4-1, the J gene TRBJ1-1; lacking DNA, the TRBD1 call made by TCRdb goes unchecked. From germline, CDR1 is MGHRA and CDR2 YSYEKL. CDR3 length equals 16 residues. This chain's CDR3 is CASSQDLNRGRTEAFF.

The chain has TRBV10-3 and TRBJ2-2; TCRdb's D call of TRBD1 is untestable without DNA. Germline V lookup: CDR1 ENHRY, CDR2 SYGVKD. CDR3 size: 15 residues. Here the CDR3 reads CAISESRTVSGELFF.

CDR3 region: CATSGTSTYEQYF. The rearrangement joins TRBV10-3 to TRBJ2-7; TCRdb calls TRBD2, which cannot be checked without DNA. Germline CDR1 reads ENHRY; CDR2 reads SYGVKD. This CDR3 is built from 13 residues.

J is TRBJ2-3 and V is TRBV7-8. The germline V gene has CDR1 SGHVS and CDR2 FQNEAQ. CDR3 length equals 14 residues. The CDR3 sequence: CASSLMSATATQYF.

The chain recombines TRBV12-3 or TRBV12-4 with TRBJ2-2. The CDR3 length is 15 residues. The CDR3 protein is CASSFRSGNTGELFF.

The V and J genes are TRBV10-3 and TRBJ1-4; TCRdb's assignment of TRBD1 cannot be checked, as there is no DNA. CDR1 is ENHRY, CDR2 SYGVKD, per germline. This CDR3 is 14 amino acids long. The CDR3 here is CAISEWGSNEKLFF.

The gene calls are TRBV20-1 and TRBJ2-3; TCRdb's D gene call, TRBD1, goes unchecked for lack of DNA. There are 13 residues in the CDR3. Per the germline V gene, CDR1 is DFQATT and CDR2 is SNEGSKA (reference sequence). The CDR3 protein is CSAKGREVDTQYF.

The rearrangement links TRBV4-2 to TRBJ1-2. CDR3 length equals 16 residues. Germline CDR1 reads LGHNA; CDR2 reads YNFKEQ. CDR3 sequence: CASSLQEDSPVRGYTF.

This CDR3 reads CASSPDRATDTQYF. The V gene is TRBV2, the J gene TRBJ2-3; TCRdb proposes TRBD1, but this gene call is untestable without DNA. The germline gives CDR1 SNHLY, CDR2 FYNNEI. CDR3 length: 14 residues.

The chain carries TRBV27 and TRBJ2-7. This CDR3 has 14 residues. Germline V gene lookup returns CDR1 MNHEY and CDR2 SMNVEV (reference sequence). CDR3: CASSKDGFPQEQYF.

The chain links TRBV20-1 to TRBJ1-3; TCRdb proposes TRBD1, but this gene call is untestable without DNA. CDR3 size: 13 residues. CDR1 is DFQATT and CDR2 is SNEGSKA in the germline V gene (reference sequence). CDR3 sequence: CSADGQGGNTIYF.

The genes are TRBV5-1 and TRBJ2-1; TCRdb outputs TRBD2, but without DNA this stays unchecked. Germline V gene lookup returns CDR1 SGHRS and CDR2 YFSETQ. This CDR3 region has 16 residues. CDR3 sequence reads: CASSLVASGSYNEQFF.

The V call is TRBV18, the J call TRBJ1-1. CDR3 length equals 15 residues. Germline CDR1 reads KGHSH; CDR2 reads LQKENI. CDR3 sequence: CASSPPGLPNTEAFF.

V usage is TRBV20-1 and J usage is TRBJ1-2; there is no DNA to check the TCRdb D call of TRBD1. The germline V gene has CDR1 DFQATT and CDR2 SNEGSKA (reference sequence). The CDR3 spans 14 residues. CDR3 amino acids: CSARADSLGGGYTF.

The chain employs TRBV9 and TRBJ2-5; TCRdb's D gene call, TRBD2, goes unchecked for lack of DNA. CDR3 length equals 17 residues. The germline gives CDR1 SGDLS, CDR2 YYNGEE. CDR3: CVSSVNRLAGGLETQYF.

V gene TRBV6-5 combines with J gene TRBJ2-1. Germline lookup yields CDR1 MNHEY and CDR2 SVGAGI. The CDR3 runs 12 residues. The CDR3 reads CASSYSGNEQFF.

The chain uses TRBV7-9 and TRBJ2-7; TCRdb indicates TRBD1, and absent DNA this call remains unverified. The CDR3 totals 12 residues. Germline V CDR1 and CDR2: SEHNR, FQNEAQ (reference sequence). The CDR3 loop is CASREDRYEQYF.

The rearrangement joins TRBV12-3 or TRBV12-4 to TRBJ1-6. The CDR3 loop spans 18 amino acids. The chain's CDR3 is CASSSSGDMSSYNSPLHF.

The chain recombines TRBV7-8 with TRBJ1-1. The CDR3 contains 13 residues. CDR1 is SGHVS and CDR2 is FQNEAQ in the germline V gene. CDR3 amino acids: CASSQRWRVEAFF.

The CDR3 region is CASSQGTGGLHYGYTF. The J gene is TRBJ1-2, the V gene TRBV3-1; the D call of TRBD1 rests on TCRdb alone, since no DNA is present to check it. The CDR3 totals 16 residues. Germline CDR1 reads LGHDT; CDR2 reads YNNKEL (reference sequence). The complete variable domain, with remaining parts taken from reference TRBV3-1 and TRBJ1-2, reads DTAVSQTPKYLVTQMGNDKSIKCEQNLGHDTMYWYKQDSKKFLKIMFSYNNKELIINETVPNRFSPKSPDKAHLNLHINSLELGDSAVYFCASSQGTGGLHYGYTFGSGTRLTVV.

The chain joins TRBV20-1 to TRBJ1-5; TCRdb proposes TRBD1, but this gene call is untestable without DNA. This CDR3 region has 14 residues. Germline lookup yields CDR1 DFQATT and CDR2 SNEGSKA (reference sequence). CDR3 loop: CSADGQGEGQPQHF.

The CDR3: CASTSDGYEQYF. The chain joins TRBV12-3 or TRBV12-4 to TRBJ2-7. CDR3 length: 12 amino acids.

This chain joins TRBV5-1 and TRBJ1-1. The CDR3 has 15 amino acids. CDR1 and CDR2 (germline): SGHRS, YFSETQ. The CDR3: CASSTSPSKGTEAFF.

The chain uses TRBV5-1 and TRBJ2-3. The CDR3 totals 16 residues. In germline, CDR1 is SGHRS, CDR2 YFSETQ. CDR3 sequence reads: CASSLGRPTSTDTQYF.

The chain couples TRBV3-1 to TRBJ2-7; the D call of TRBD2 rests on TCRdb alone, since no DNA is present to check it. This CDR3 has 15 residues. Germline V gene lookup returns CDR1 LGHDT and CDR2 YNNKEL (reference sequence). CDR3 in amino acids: CASSQLRTSAYEQYF.

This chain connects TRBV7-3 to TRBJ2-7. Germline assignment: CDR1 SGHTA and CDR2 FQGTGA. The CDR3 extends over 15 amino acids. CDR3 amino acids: CASSFMAATSYEQYF.